The entry below describes one TCR beta chain. Sequencing used immunoSEQ multiplex PCR; TCRdb keeps in-frame clones, though not all of them. Among just over 250,000 clones listed, roughly nine tenths were seen once. This sample is drawn from a study of blood T cell repertoires in COVID-19. Germline V CDR1 and CDR2: MNHNY, SVGAGI (reference sequence). V was shortened by 6 bases and J by 4 bases, with 16 bases between the two germline ends. The CDR3 totals 15 residues. Sequencing input: peripheral blood. The sequence was collected from a man in his forties or fifties who had recovered from COVID-19. The V and J genes are TRBV6-6 and TRBJ1-5, with a tentative D call TRBD1 (5 bases). The CDR3 coding sequence is TGTGCCAGCAGGGACCTGACAGTCCCTAATCAGCCCCAGCATTTT. Translation gives CASRDLTVPNQPQHF.